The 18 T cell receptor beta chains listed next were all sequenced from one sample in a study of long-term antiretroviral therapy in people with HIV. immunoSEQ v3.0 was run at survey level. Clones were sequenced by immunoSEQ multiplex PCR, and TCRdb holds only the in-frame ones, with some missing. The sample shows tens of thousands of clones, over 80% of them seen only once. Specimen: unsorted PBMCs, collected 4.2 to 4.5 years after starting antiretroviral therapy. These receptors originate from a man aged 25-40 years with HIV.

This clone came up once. This CDR3 is CSVERYSPYGYTF. The CDR3 DNA is TGCAGCGTTGAACGGTACAGCCCTTATGGCTACACCTTC. The chain has TRBV29-1 and TRBJ1-2, with D hard to call. The CDR3 extends over 13 amino acids. Trimming took off 2 bases at V and 5 bases at J, with 12 bases between the two ends. Germline CDR1 is SQVTM and CDR2 is ANQGSEA. Filled out from reference TRBV29-1 and TRBJ1-2, the complete variable domain reads SAVISQKPSRDICQRGTSLTIQCQVDSQVTMMFWYRQQPGQSLTLIATANQGSEATYESGFVIDKFPISRPNLTFSTLTVSNMSPEDSSIYLCSVERYSPYGYTFGSGTRLTVV.

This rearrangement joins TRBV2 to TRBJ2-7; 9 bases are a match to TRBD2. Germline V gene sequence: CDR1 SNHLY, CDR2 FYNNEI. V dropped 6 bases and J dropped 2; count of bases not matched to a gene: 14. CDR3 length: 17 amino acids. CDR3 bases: TGTGCCAGCAGCCTAACCCTCGGACTAGCGCCAACCTACGAGCAGTACTTC. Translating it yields CASSLTLGLAPTYEQYF.

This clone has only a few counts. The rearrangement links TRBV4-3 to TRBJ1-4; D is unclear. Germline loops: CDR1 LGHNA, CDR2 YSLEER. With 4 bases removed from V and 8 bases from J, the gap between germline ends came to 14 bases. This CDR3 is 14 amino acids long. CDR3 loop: CASSPVQLREKLFF. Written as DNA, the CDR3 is TGCGCCAGCAGCCCAGTACAGTTAAGAGAAAAACTGTTTTTT.

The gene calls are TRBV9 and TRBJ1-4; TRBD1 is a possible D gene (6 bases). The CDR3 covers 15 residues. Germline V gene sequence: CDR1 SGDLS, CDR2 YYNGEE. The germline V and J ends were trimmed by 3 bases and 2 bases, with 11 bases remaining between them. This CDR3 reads CASSARDTTNEKLFF. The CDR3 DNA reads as TGTGCCAGCAGCGCCCGGGACACGACTAATGAAAAACTGTTTTTT. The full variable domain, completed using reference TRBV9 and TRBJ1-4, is DSGVTQTPKHLITATGQRVTLRCSPRSGDLSVYWYQQSLDQGLQFLIQYYNGEERAKGNILERFSAQQFPDLHSELNLSSLELGDSALYFCASSARDTTNEKLFFGSGTQLSVL.

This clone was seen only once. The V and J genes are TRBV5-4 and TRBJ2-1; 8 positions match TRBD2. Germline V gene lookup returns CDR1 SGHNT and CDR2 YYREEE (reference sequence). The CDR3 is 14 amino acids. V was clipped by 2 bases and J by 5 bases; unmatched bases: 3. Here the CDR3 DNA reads TGTGCCAGCAGCTTCAGCGGGGGAGACAATGAGCAGTTCTTC. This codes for CASSFSGGDNEQFF.

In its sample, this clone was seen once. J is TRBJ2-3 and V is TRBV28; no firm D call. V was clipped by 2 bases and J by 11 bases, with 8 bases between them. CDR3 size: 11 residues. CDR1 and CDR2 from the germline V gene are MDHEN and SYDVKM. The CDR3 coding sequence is TGTGCCAGCAGTTTAACCGTACAGCAGTATTTT. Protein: CASSLTVQQYF.

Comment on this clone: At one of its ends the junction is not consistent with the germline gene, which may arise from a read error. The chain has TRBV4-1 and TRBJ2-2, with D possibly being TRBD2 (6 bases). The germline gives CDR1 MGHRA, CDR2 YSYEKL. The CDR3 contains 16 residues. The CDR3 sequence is CVSSPVGGSNTGELFF. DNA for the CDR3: TGCGTCAGCAGCCCGGTCGGGGGATCGAACACCGGGGAGCTGTTTTTT.

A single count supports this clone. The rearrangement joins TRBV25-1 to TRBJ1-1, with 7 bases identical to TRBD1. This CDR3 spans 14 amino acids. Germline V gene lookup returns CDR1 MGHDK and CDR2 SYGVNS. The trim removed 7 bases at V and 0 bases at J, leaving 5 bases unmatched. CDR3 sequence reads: CASNAQGVNTEAFF. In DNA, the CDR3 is TGTGCCAGCAACGCCCAGGGGGTGAACACTGAAGCTTTCTTT.

For the CDR3, the DNA is TGTGCCAGTAGTATAGCTGGGGCTTTGAACACTGAAGCTTTCTTT. It specifies CASSIAGALNTEAFF. This chain uses TRBV19 with TRBJ1-1; maybe TRBD1 (5 bases). The CDR3 extends over 15 amino acids. Germline V gene sequence: CDR1 LNHDA, CDR2 SQIVND (reference sequence). The V and J ends lost 1 base and 0 bases respectively, with 9 bases between them.

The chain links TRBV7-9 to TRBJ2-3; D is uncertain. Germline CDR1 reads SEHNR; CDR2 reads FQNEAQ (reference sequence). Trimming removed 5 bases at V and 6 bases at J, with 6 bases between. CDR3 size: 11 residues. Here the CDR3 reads CASSLIDTQYF. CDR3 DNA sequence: TGTGCCAGCAGCCTAATTGATACGCAGTATTTT.

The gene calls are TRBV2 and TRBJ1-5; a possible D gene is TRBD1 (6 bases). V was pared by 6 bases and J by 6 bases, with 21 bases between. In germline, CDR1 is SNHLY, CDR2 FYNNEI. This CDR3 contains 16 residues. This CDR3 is CASSIEGGGMSQPQHF. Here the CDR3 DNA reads TGTGCCAGCAGCATCGAGGGGGGGGGAATGAGTCAGCCCCAGCATTTT.

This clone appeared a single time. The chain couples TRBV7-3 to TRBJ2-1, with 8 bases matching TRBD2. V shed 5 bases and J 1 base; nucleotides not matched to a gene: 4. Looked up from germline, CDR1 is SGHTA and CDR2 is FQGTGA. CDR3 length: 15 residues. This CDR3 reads CASSPSGRSYNEQFF. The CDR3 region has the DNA TGTGCCAGCAGCCCGAGCGGGAGATCCTACAATGAGCAGTTCTTC.

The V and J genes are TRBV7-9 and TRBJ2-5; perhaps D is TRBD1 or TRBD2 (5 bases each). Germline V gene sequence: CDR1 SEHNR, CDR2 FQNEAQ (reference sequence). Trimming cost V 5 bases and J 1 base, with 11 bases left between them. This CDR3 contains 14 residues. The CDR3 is CASSNTGLQETQYF. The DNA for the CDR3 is TGTGCCAGCAGCAACACAGGACTCCAAGAGACCCAGTACTTC.

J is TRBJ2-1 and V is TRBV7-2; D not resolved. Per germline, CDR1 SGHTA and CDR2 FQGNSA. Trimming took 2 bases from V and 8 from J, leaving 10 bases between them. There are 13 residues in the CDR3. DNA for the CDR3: TGTGCCAGCAGCTTAATGGGATATGATGAGCAGTTCTTC. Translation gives CASSLMGYDEQFF. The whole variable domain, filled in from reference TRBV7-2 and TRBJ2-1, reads GAGVSQSPSNKVTEKGKDVELRCDPISGHTALYWYRQSLGQGLEFLIYFQGNSAPDKSGLPSDRFSAERTGGSVSTLTIQRTQQEDSAVYLCASSLMGYDEQFFGPGTRLTVL.

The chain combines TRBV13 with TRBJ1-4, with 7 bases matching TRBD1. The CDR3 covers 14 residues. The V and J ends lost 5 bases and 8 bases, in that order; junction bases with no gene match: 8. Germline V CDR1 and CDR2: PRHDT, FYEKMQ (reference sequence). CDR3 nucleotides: TGTGCCAGCAGCATCGGGACAGAAAGAGAAAAACTGTTTTTT. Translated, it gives CASSIGTEREKLFF.

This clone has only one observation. The CDR3: CASNPGSNTEAFF. The CDR3 DNA reads TGTGCCAGTAACCCGGGATCAAACACTGAAGCTTTCTTT. J is TRBJ1-1 and V is TRBV19; D gene unclear. This CDR3 spans 13 amino acids. V lost 7 bases and J lost 2, with 11 bases in between. Germline V gene data show CDR1 as LNHDA and CDR2 as SQIVND (reference sequence). Full variable domain (outside the CDR3, taken from reference TRBV19 and TRBJ1-1): DGGITQSPKYLFRKEGQNVTLSCEQNLNHDAMYWYRQDPGQGLRLIYYSQIVNDFQKGDIAEGYSVSREKKESFPLTVTSAQKNPTAFYLCASNPGSNTEAFFGQGTRLTVV.

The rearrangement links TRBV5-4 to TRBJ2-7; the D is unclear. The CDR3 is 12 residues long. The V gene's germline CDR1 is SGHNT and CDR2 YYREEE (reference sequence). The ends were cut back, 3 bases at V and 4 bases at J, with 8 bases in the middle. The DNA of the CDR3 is TGTGCCAGCAGCTCCTCAAATTACGAGCAGTACTTC. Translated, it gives CASSSSNYEQYF.

DNA of the CDR3: TGCGCCAGCAGCTCCACCGGGACAGGGAGTGAAAACACCATATATTTT. Amino acid sequence: CASSSTGTGSENTIYF. V is TRBV5-1 and J is TRBJ1-3; the match to TRBD1 covers 9 bases. The CDR3 contains 16 residues. The ends lost 3 bases at V and 6 bases at J; junction bases unmatched: 10. CDR1 and CDR2 (germline): SGHRS, YFSETQ.